Detailed here is one TCR beta chain. The V and J ends lost 6 bases and 3 bases, in that order; junction bases with no gene match: 1. The CDR3 runs to 13 residues. The data stem from a study of blood T cell repertoires in COVID-19. Method: immunoSEQ multiplex PCR; TCRdb's copy keeps in-frame clones and lacks some. This table holds roughly 130,000 clones, more than 70% found once. This TCR came from a woman between 55 and 75 years old with acute or convalescent COVID-19. Input material: peripheral blood. V is TRBV12-3 or TRBV12-4 and J is TRBJ2-3, with 9 bases fitting TRBD1. For the CDR3, the DNA is TGTGCCAGCAGAGGACAGGGGACAGATACGCAGTATTTT. Amino acids: CASRGQGTDTQYF.